The rows below give T cell receptor beta chains drawn from one sample of a study of blood T cells in healthy people across ages. TCRdb used MiXCR to reprocess the 5' RACE reads, holding one entry per CDR3 protein. The sample carries over 950,000 distinct CDR3 sequences, approximately 38% recorded once. Sequenced: blood. All receptors come from a man between 18 and 29 years old in good health. The CDR3 runs from the conserved cysteine through the conserved F or W. Each record gives: J gene, V gene, CDR3 protein.

j_gene: TRBJ2-1; v_gene: TRBV7-2; CDR3aa: CASSLDLPWECEKFF
j_gene: TRBJ2-7; v_gene: TRBV7-9; CDR3aa: CASSVGSSEQYF
j_gene: TRBJ1-6; v_gene: TRBV12-3/TRBV12-4; CDR3aa: CASIAGGTGSSPLHF
j_gene: TRBJ1-2; v_gene: TRBV4-1; CDR3aa: CASSQVIPTGDGYTF
j_gene: TRBJ1-5; v_gene: TRBV20-1; CDR3aa: CSAIRTGLGNQPQHF
j_gene: TRBJ2-1; v_gene: TRBV7-2; CDR3aa: CASSPMGQGYNEQFF
j_gene: TRBJ1-6; v_gene: TRBV27; CDR3aa: CASATGKGGSPLHF
j_gene: TRBJ2-1; v_gene: TRBV5-1; CDR3aa: CASSPPLEQGEQFF
j_gene: TRBJ1-1; v_gene: TRBV7-2; CDR3aa: CASSSQTGAQNTEAFF
j_gene: TRBJ1-6; v_gene: TRBV11-2; CDR3aa: CASSHPSDRRNNSPLHF
j_gene: TRBJ2-1; v_gene: TRBV20-1; CDR3aa: CSAPHGGAYEQFF
j_gene: TRBJ2-1; v_gene: TRBV11-2; CDR3aa: CASSLEPLPIEQFF
j_gene: TRBJ1-3; v_gene: TRBV29-1; CDR3aa: CSVVTGSNGNTIYF
j_gene: TRBJ1-2; v_gene: TRBV21-1; CDR3aa: CARIRQGSEGYGYTF
j_gene: TRBJ2-1; v_gene: TRBV7-2; CDR3aa: CASSLGTGYNEQFF
j_gene: TRBJ2-6; v_gene: TRBV29-1; CDR3aa: CSVPQSSGANVLTF
j_gene: TRBJ2-7; v_gene: TRBV5-6; CDR3aa: CASTYRLAIYEQYF
j_gene: TRBJ1-1; v_gene: TRBV27; CDR3aa: CASSFNGPNTEAFF
j_gene: TRBJ1-2; v_gene: TRBV2; CDR3aa: CASKTIGQATNYGYTF
j_gene: TRBJ1-1; v_gene: TRBV12-3/TRBV12-4; CDR3aa: CASTRDSLHTEAFF
j_gene: TRBJ2-3; v_gene: TRBV6-5; CDR3aa: CASRRTSRGTDTQYF
j_gene: TRBJ2-1; v_gene: TRBV12-3/TRBV12-4; CDR3aa: CASSPDGPSYNEQFF
j_gene: TRBJ2-1; v_gene: TRBV12-3/TRBV12-4; CDR3aa: CASSFVGAGPYNGQFF
j_gene: TRBJ2-3; v_gene: TRBV12-3/TRBV12-4; CDR3aa: CASSSRPRGTDTQYF
j_gene: TRBJ2-1; v_gene: TRBV10-3; CDR3aa: CAISEDSPNEQFF
j_gene: TRBJ1-1; v_gene: TRBV2; CDR3aa: CASSPTRSTEAFF
j_gene: TRBJ1-2; v_gene: TRBV5-6; CDR3aa: CASSLRGGQAFSNYGYTF
j_gene: TRBJ1-2; v_gene: TRBV6-1; CDR3aa: CASSEGQMMGYTF
j_gene: TRBJ2-7; v_gene: TRBV4-3; CDR3aa: CASSQLRTLNEQYF
j_gene: TRBJ2-5; v_gene: TRBV20-1; CDR3aa: CSARGDPGQGNEQYF
j_gene: TRBJ1-4; v_gene: TRBV7-2; CDR3aa: CASSWRRTEGEKLFF
j_gene: TRBJ2-1; v_gene: TRBV20-1; CDR3aa: CSAPGLAGDNEQFF
j_gene: TRBJ1-1; v_gene: TRBV5-1; CDR3aa: CASSSEAGNTEAFF
j_gene: TRBJ2-1; v_gene: TRBV6-5; CDR3aa: CASSITSGSHNEQFF
j_gene: TRBJ2-5; v_gene: TRBV12-3/TRBV12-4; CDR3aa: CASSLFQREQEAQYF
j_gene: TRBJ2-1; v_gene: TRBV27; CDR3aa: CASSLTAGVEQFF
j_gene: TRBJ1-2; v_gene: TRBV29-1; CDR3aa: CSVDLSQDRGVMDGYTF
j_gene: TRBJ1-4; v_gene: TRBV9; CDR3aa: CASSVGNRGHEKLFF
j_gene: TRBJ2-1; v_gene: TRBV11-1; CDR3aa: CASSSTRNEQFF